Below, 9 T cell receptor beta chains from the same sample are listed, as sequenced in a study of regulatory T cells in long-lasting Graves disease. In building TCR beta libraries, iRepertoire HTBI primers were used together with Arm-PCR of CDR3 regions. Using its own MiXCR run on the multiplex PCR reads, TCRdb lists one record per CDR3 protein. The sample includes about 470,000 distinct CDR3 sequences, roughly 20% of them seen just once. Regarding time point: persistent/refractory GD, antithyroid drugs over 5 years with positive TRAb. The TCR library was made from RNA extracted from PBMCs. The material was peripheral blood mononuclear cells (PBMCs), obtained when the disease was refractory, from a patient treated with antithyroid drugs. The receptors come from a female donor with Graves disease.

The chain joins TRBV5-5 to TRBJ2-5, with 11 nucleotides matching TRBD1. Germline lookup yields CDR1 SGHKS and CDR2 YYEKEE (reference sequence). Trimming cost V 3 bases and J 4 bases; bases outside gene matches: 14. The CDR3 is 18 residues long. The CDR3: CASSWSRLPGTGGETQYF. CDR3 sequence (DNA): TGTGCCAGCAGCTGGAGCCGGCTCCCCGGGACAGGGGGAGAGACCCAGTACTTC.

With respect to this clonotype: Just one base apart from a much larger clone, this may be a read error. The chain carries TRBV2 and TRBJ2-7; D is perhaps TRBD1 (6 bases). The CDR3 sequence is 14 residues long. V lost 5 bases to trimming and J lost 2 bases, with 13 bases between them. Germline assignment: CDR1 SNHLY and CDR2 FYNNEI. This CDR3 is CASSRGRDTYEQYF. The CDR3 DNA sequence: TGTGCCAGCAGTCGGGGACGGGACACCTACGAGCAGTACTTC.

Only a few counts were recorded for this clonotype. V gene TRBV3-1 combines with J gene TRBJ2-3; 11 nucleotides agree with TRBD2. After removal of 3 bases from V and 4 bases from J, the junction contained 6 bases not matched to a gene. The CDR3 sequence is 16 residues long. The V gene's germline CDR1 is LGHDT and CDR2 YNNKEL (reference sequence). This CDR3 reads CASSHLSGRAPDTQYF. For the CDR3, the DNA is TGTGCCAGCAGCCACCTTAGCGGGAGGGCCCCAGATACGCAGTATTTT.

This clonotype was detected many times. This rearrangement joins TRBV6-2 or TRBV6-3 to TRBJ1-5; a weak D match, TRBD1 (6 bases). The germline V gene has CDR1 MNHEY and CDR2 SVGEGT. Trimming removed 4 bases from V and 3 bases from J, with 22 bases in between. This CDR3 contains 18 residues. Here the CDR3 reads CASSWGTKGYNHNQPQHF. The CDR3 region has the DNA TGTGCCAGCAGTTGGGGGACAAAAGGTTACAACCACAATCAGCCCCAGCATTTT.

V usage is TRBV7-9 and J usage is TRBJ2-3; TRBD2 agrees at 10 bases. The CDR3 is 14 amino acids. Trimming at V came to 5 bases and at J to 6 bases, leaving 5 bases not matched to a gene. Germline CDR1 is SEHNR and CDR2 is FQNEAQ (reference sequence). In DNA form, the CDR3 reads TGTGCCAGCAGCGAAGCGGGGGGGGGCGATACGCAGTATTTT. Translation: CASSEAGGGDTQYF.

This rearrangement joins TRBV27 to TRBJ2-1, with TRBD1 matching over 9 bases. CDR3 size: 13 residues. The V and J ends lost 5 bases and 10 bases, in that order; junction bases with no gene match: 6. Germline V gives CDR1 MNHEY, CDR2 SMNVEV (reference sequence). Here the CDR3 DNA reads TGTGCCAGCAGTCGGACAGGGGTGTGGGAGCAGTTCTTC. Translating it yields CASSRTGVWEQFF.

This clonotype has ten or more counts. The V call is TRBV25-1, the J call TRBJ2-5; TRBD2 agrees at 13 bases. The germline V gene encodes CDR1 MGHDK and CDR2 SYGVNS. The CDR3 loop spans 15 amino acids. The ends lost 7 bases at V and 4 bases at J; junction bases unmatched: 6. DNA of the CDR3: TGTGCCAGCATGTCTGGACTAGCGGGAGTAGAGACCCAGTACTTC. Protein product: CASMSGLAGVETQYF.

This clonotype has a single count. This chain links TRBV6-5 with TRBJ2-3, with no clear D. From germline, CDR1 is MNHEY and CDR2 SVGAGI. The V and J ends lost 2 bases and 2 bases respectively, with 8 bases between them. CDR3 length equals 14 residues. CDR3 sequence (DNA): TGTGCCAGCAGTTACGATGGGCTCACAGATACGCAGTATTTT. It is translated as CASSYDGLTDTQYF.

The sample holds a few counts of this clonotype. V is TRBV7-9 and J is TRBJ2-5, with D possibly matching TRBD1 (5 bases). The CDR3 is made up of 16 amino acids. Germline CDR1 reads SEHNR; CDR2 reads FQNEAQ (reference sequence). Deletions cut 0 bases from V and 5 bases from J, with 16 bases between. CDR3 region: CASSLAQGPLLETQYF. DNA of the CDR3: TGTGCCAGCAGCTTAGCTCAGGGCCCACTGCTGGAGACCCAGTACTTC. Looking up the rest from reference TRBV7-9 and TRBJ2-5 gives the full variable domain: DTGVSQNPRHKITKRGQNVTFRCDPISEHNRLYWYRQTLGQGPEFLTYFQNEAQLEKSRLLSDRFSAERPKGSFSTLEIQRTEQGDSAMYLCASSLAQGPLLETQYFGPGTRLLVL.